A single sample gave rise to the 4 T cell receptor beta chains below, sequenced in a study of cytomegalovirus exposure and HLA in healthy donors. A multiplex PCR was run with 60 Vbeta primers and 13 Jbeta primers. Only in-frame clones appear in the TCRdb table, and some are missing; sequencing was by immunoSEQ multiplex PCR. The listing contains 120,000 or so clones. The sample consisted of PBMCs. Every receptor here comes from a man between 18 and 35 years old in good health and CMV-seronegative.

The chain carries TRBV7-8 and TRBJ2-2, with D possibly being TRBD1 (6 bases). CDR3 length: 14 amino acids. Germline-derived CDR1 and CDR2 are SGHVS and FQNEAQ. The V gene lost 3 bases and the J gene lost 5 bases, with 10 bases spanning the gap. The CDR3 sequence: CASSFNRDTGELFF. DNA for the CDR3: TGTGCCAGCAGCTTTAACAGGGATACCGGGGAGCTGTTTTTT.

This chain connects TRBV27 to TRBJ1-1; D is perhaps TRBD1 (5 bases). Germline CDR1 reads MNHEY; CDR2 reads SMNVEV (reference sequence). The CDR3 totals 16 residues. V gave up 1 base and J gave up 1 base, with 13 bases separating them. CDR3 region: CASSLLAGTGNTEAFF. The CDR3 bases are TGTGCCAGCAGTTTATTGGCAGGGACTGGGAACACTGAAGCTTTCTTT.

This sequence joins TRBV9 and TRBJ1-6, with 7 bases that match TRBD1. The ends lost 3 bases at V and 0 bases at J; junction bases unmatched: 9. The germline V gene has CDR1 SGDLS and CDR2 YYNGEE. The CDR3 totals 18 residues. The CDR3 loop is CASSAGTALSSYNSPLHF. CDR3 DNA sequence: TGTGCCAGCAGCGCCGGGACAGCTTTGAGCTCCTATAATTCACCCCTCCACTTT.

Note on this clone: Other DNA sequences from this sample encode an identical CDR3 as well. This sequence joins TRBV18 and TRBJ1-1; D perhaps matches TRBD1 (5 bases). The germline CDR1 and CDR2 sequences are KGHSH and LQKENI. Trimming removed 4 bases at V and 1 base at J, with 10 bases between. This CDR3 region has 14 residues. The CDR3 is CASSLSGGNTEAFF. The CDR3 DNA reads as TGTGCCAGCTCACTCTCCGGGGGGAACACTGAAGCTTTCTTT.